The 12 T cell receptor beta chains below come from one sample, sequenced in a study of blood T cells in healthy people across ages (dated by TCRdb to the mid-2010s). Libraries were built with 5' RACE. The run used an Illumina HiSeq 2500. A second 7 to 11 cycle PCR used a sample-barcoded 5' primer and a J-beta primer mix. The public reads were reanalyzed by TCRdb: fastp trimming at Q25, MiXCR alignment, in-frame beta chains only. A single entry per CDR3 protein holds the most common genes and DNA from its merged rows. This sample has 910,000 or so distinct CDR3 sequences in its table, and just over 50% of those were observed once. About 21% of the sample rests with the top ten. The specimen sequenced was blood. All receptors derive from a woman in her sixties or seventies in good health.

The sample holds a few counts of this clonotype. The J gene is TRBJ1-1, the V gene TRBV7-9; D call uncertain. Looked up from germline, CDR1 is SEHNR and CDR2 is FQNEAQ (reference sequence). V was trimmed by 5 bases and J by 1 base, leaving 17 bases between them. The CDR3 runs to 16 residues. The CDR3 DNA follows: TGTGCCAGCAGCCCCATTGGGAAGGCAGCGAACACTGAAGCTTTCTTT. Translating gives CASSPIGKAANTEAFF.

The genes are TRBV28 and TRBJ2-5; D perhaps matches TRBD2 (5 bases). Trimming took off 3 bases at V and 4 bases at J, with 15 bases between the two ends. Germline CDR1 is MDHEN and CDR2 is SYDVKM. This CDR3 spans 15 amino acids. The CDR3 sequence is CASSFLFLAGETQYF. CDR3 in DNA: TGTGCCAGCAGTTTTCTTTTCCTAGCTGGAGAGACCCAGTACTTC.

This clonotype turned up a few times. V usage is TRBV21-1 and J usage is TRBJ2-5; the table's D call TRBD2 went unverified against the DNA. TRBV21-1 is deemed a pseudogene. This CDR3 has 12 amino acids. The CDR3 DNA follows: TGTGCCAGCAAGGCGGGACAAGAGACCCAGTACTTC. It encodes CASKAGQETQYF.

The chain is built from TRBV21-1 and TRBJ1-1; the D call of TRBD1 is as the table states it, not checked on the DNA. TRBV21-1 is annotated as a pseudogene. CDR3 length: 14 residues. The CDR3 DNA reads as TGTGCCAGCAGCAAAGGAAGGGTGGCACCCCCGGCTTTCTTT. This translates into CASSKGRVAPPAFF.

CDR3 loop: CASSDPDRLAGYTF. DNA of the CDR3: TGTGCCAGCAGTGACCCAGACAGGCTTGCTGGCTACACCTTC. J is TRBJ1-2 and V is TRBV2, with D possibly TRBD1 on 6 matching bases. V shed 3 bases and J shed 7 bases, with 15 bases lying between them. The V gene's germline CDR1 is SNHLY and CDR2 FYNNEI. This CDR3 is built from 14 residues.

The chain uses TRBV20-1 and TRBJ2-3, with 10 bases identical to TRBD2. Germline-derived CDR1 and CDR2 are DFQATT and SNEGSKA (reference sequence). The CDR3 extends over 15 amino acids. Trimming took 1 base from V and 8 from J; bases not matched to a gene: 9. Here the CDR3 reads CSARVLAGAIGTQYF. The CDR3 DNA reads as TGCAGTGCTAGAGTTCTAGCGGGAGCGATTGGTACGCAGTATTTT.

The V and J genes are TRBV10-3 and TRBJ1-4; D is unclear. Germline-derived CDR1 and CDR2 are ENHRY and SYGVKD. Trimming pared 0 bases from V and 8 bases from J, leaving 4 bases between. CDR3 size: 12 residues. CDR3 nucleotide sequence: TGTGCCATCAGTGAGTCGCGCGAAAAACTGTTTTTT. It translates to CAISESREKLFF.

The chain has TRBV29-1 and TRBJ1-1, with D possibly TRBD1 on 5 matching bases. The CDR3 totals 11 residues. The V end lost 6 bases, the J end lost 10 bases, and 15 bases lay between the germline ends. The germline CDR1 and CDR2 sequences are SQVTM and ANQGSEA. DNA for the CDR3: TGCAGCGTGCCCTTGGGACCTGGAGCTTTCTTT. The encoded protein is CSVPLGPGAFF.

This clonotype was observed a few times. The CDR3 spells CSAIRGPSKYNEQFF. CDR3 coding DNA: TGCAGTGCTATTCGAGGCCCATCCAAGTACAATGAGCAGTTCTTC. The chain carries TRBV20-1 and TRBJ2-1, with D unclear. V was pared by 4 bases and J by 4 bases, with 17 bases between. This CDR3 spans 15 amino acids. Germline CDR1 is DFQATT and CDR2 is SNEGSKA (reference sequence).

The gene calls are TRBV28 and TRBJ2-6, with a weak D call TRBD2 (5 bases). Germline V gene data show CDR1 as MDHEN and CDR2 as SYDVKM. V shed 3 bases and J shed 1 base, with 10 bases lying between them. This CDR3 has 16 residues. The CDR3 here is CASSFGVTSGANVLTF. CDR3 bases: TGTGCCAGCAGTTTCGGGGTTACGTCTGGGGCCAACGTCCTGACTTTC.

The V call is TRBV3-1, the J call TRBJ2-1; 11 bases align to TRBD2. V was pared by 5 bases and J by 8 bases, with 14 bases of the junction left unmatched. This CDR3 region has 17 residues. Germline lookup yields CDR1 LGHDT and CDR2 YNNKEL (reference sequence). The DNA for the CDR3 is TGTGCCAGCAGCACCAAGAATACTAGCGGGAGACAAGATGAGCAGTTCTTC. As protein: CASSTKNTSGRQDEQFF.

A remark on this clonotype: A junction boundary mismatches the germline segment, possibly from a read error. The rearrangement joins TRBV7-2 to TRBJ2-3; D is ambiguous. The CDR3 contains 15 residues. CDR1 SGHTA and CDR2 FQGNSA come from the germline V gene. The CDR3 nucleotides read TGTGCCAGCAGTTTAGACGGGCTTGGGACAGATACGCAGTATTTT. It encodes CASSLDGLGTDTQYF. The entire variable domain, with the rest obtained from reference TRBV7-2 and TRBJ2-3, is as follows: GAGVSQSPSNKVTEKGKDVELRCDPISGHTALYWYRQSLGQGLEFLIYFQGNSAPDKSGLPSDRFSAERTGGSVSTLTIQRTQQEDSAVYLCASSLDGLGTDTQYFGPGTRLTVL.